This T cell receptor (beta chain) appears in the sequencing data of a study of Graves' ophthalmopathy and Graves' hyperthyroidism. RNA served as the template for amplifying TCR beta CDR3 regions. The library came from an HTBI-primed first-round RT-PCR and a second-round multiplex PCR. Each CDR3 protein gets one entry after TCRdb re-called the multiplex PCR reads with MiXCR. The data contain around 660,000 distinct CDR3 sequences, about two fifths of them singletons. This clonotype was detected only a few times. It was from about 10 ml of fresh peripheral blood that the PBMCs came. The clonotype comes from an adult man with Graves' ophthalmopathy. The sample consisted of peripheral blood.

This chain's CDR3 is CASSIIDGTTEAFF. CDR3 nucleotides: TGTGCCAGCAGTATAATCGACGGTACCACTGAAGCTTTCTTT. This rearrangement joins TRBV6-1 to TRBJ1-1; D is unresolved. With 5 bases removed from V and 4 bases from J, the gap between germline ends came to 14 bases. Germline V lookup: CDR1 MNHNS, CDR2 SASEGT. The CDR3 consists of 14 residues.